Detailed here is one TCR beta chain. There is no known antigen for this receptor. Base qualities were left out, and no much larger clone turns up one base away. After removal of 8 bases from V and 7 bases from J, the junction retains 11 bases not matched to a gene. CDR1 is given as SGHTA and CDR2 as FQGTGA, both from the germline V gene. Taken from cysteine to phenylalanine, the CDR3 has 14 residues. The only DNA kept is the CDR3, 42 bases in frame from the first base. The collaborating institutions used their own protocols to collect whole blood in K2EDTA tubes. For TCRbeta analysis, collaborators shipped samples in one of three forms: frozen whole blood, isolated PBMCs, or DNA extracted from either of those sample types. The data derive from a study of blood T cell repertoires in COVID-19 (TCRdb year 2020). Background for the entire study: The collaborator samples originated in the United States, Italy and Spain and spanned the acute and convalescent phases of COVID-19. Where HLA class I and class II types were available, the types were taken from metadata supplied by the sample provider, not from assay-based typing. Subjects who had been exposed to COVID-19, were actively infected with it, or had recovered from it provided the deeply sampled blood TCRbeta repertoires that made up the dataset. The prospective study material was composed of cDNA or gDNA derived from T cells, B-cell-depleted T cells, or PBMCs. Nearly every sample came with metadata listing a de-identified subject ID, COVID-19 status, age in years and sex. The repertoires were released in a freely available public database meant as a resource for research on the immune response to SARS-CoV-2. The samples were drawn from the first 160 participants of the ongoing ImmuneRACE study and from some 1,300 subjects provided by 6 global collaborators. Study-level results and caveats: How much clinical and demographic metadata was included differed by source and by participant, and the metadata was provided uncurated.

TCRbeta CDR3 regions were amplified from genomic DNA using the immunoSEQ Assay, a bias-controlled multiplex PCR. Per the authors' processing: Nucleated cell counts per sample were estimated from amplification of reference gene primers within the assay. Sequence reads were collapsed and filtered to measure the absolute abundance of every unique TCRbeta CDR3 rearrangement. For each sample, productive Simpson clonality was calculated as the square root of Simpson's diversity index across productive rearrangements. In TCRdb, the immuneACCESS table is reduced to in-frame sequences with V and J assigned. These tables do not hold every clone; where another copy was compared, an unresolved V gene accounts for under half, and the others remain unexplained. V and J calls and clone size are given by that table; D and trimming were obtained from the DNA. This sample comprises about 49,000 clones, around 87% of them detected only once. 5% to 6% of the sample is held by the ten biggest clonotypes.

Material for sequencing was peripheral blood. This receptor chain uses TRBV7-3 and TRBJ2-4; TRBD2 aligns with 7 central bases. The origin of this receptor is a man aged 35 to 55 with active COVID-19. The CDR3 protein is CASAAGGAGNIQYF. The nucleotide sequence is given as TGTGCCAGCGCCGCGGGCGGAGCGGGGAACATTCAGTACTTC.